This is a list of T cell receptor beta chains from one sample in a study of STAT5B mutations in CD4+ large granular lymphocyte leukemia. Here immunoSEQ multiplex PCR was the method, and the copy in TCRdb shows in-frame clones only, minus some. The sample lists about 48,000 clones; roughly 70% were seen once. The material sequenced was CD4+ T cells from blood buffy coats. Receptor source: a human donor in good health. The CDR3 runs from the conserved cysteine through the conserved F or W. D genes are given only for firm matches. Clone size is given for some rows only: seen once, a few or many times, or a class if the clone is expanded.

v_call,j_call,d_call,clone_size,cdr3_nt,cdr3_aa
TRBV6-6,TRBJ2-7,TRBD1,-,TGTGCCAGCACCCCGGGACAGGGTCCCTACGAGCAGTACTTC,CASTPGQGPYEQYF
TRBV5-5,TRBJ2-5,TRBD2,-,TGTGCCAGCAGCCGGCAACCTAGCGGGGGGGTACAAGAGACCCAGTACTTC,CASSRQPSGGVQETQYF
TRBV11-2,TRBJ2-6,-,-,TGTGCCAGCAGCTTACTCCCCAACTCTGGGGCCAACGTCCTGACTTTC,CASSLLPNSGANVLTF
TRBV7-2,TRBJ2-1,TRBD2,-,TGTGCCAGCAGCCTCGGGGGGGCCTTCTACAATGAGCAGTTCTTC,CASSLGGAFYNEQFF
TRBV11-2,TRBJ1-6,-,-,TGTGCCAGCAGCTTAGTACGCAATTCACCCCTCCACTTT,CASSLVRNSPLHF
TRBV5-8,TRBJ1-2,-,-,TGTGCCAGCAGCTTGCAGGGCTACCAGGGCTATGGCTACACCTTC,CASSLQGYQGYGYTF
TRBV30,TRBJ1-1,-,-,TGTGCCTGGAGTGTACAGGTGTTGGGTACTGAAGCTTTCTTT,CAWSVQVLGTEAFF
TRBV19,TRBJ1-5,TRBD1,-,TGTGCCAGTAGTACGCAGGGGGCGACGGGTCAGCCCCAGCATTTT,CASSTQGATGQPQHF
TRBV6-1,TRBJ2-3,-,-,TGTGCCAGCCTGGAGGTTAGCACAGATACGCAGTATTTT,CASLEVSTDTQYF
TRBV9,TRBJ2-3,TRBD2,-,TGTGCCAGCAGTGGAATCCTTAGCGGGGGTCCGGATACGCAGTATTTT,CASSGILSGGPDTQYF
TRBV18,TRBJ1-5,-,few,TGTGCCAGCTCTTCACAGGGATGGGGTGATCAGCCCCAGCATTTT,CASSSQGWGDQPQHF
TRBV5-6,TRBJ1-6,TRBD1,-,TGTGCCAGCAGCCAGGACAGGGGTGCCTATAATTCACCCCTCCACTTT,CASSQDRGAYNSPLHF
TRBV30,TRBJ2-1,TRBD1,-,TGTGCCTGGAGTGGACAGGGGGCGAATGAGCAGTTCTTC,CAWSGQGANEQFF
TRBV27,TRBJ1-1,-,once,TGTGCCAGCAGTTTAATGAGGAACACTGAAGCTTTCTTT,CASSLMRNTEAFF
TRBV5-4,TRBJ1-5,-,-,TGTGCCAGCAGCTTGGGCCAGGAGCAGCCCCAGCATTTT,CASSLGQEQPQHF
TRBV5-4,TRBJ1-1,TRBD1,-,TGTGCCGCAGGGGGGCAGGGACCCACTGAAGCTTTCTTT,CAAGGQGPTEAFF
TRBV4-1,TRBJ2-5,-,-,TGCGCCAGCAGCCAAGATGGCGGCGGGGCCCAAGAGACCCAGTACTTC,CASSQDGGGAQETQYF